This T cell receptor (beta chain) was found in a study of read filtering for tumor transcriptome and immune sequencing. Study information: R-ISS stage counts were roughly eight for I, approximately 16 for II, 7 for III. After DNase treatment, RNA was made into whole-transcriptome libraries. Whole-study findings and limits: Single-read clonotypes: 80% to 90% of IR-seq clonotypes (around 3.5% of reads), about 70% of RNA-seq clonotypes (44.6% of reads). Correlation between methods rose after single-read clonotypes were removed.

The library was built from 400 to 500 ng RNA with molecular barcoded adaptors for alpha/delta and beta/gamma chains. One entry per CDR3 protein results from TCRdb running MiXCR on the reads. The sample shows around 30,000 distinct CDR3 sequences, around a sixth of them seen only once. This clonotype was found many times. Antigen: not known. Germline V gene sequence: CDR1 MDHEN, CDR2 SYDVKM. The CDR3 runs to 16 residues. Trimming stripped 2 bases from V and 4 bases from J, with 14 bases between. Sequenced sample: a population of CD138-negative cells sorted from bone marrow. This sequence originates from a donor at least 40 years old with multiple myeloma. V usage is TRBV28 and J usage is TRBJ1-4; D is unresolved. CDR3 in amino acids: CASSLVTWPRNEKLFF. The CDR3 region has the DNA TGTGCCAGCAGTTTAGTTACGTGGCCACGTAATGAAAAACTGTTTTTT. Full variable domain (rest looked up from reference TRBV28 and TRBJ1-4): DVKVTQSSRYLVKRTGEKVFLECVQDMDHENMFWYRQDPGLGLRLIYFSYDVKMKEKGDIPEGYSVSREKKERFSLILESASTNQTSMYLCASSLVTWPRNEKLFFGSGTQLSVL.